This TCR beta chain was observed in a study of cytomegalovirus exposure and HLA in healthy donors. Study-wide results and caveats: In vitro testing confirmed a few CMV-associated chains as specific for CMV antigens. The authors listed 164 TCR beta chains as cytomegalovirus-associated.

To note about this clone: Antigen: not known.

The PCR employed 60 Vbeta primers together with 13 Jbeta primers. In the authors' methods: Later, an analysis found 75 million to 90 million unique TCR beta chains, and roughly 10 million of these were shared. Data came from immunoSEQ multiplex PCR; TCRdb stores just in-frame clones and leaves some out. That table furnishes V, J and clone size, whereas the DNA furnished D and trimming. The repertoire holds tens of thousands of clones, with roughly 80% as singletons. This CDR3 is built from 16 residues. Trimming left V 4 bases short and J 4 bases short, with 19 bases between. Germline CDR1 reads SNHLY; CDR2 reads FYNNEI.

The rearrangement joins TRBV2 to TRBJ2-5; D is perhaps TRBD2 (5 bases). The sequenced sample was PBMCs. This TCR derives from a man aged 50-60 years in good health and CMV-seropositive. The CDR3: CASSARRSGQGETQYF. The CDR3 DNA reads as TGTGCCAGCAGTGCCCGCCGGAGCGGCCAAGGAGAGACCCAGTACTTC.